This is a list of T cell receptor beta chains from one sample in a study of blood T cell repertoires in COVID-19. TCRdb keeps only in-frame clones here, not all; method: immunoSEQ multiplex PCR. The table has about 320,000 clones, more than 90% seen once. Sequencing input: PBMCs or T cells enriched from blood (not recorded which). These receptors were collected from a man in his sixties who had recovered from COVID-19. Both conserved end residues are part of each CDR3. D genes are given only for firm matches. Clone size appears in some rows only: once, few, many, or a class for an expanded clone.

clone_size	d_call	v_call	j_call	cdr3_nt	cdr3_aa
NA	TRBD1	TRBV5-5	TRBJ1-5	TGTGCCAGCAGCTGGGGGACAGGGGACAATCAGCCCCAGCATTTT	CASSWGTGDNQPQHF
NA	TRBD1	TRBV3-1/TRBV3-2	TRBJ2-3	TGTGCCAGCAGCCAAACGGACAGGAGCACAGATACGCAGTATTTT	CASSQTDRSTDTQYF
once	TRBD2	TRBV7-9	TRBJ2-7	TGTGCCAGCTTAAACACGGGGGGGAACGAGCAGTACTTC	CASLNTGGNEQYF
NA	NA	TRBV25-1	TRBJ1-1	TGTGCCAGCAGTATTCCGGGTAGTAATGAAGCTTTCTTT	CASSIPGSNEAFF
NA	NA	TRBV20-1	TRBJ1-5	TGCAGTGCTCGTGCGGGCGGGGTAAGAGGCAATCAGCCCCAGCATTTT	CSARAGGVRGNQPQHF
NA	TRBD2	TRBV11-2	TRBJ2-3	TGTGCCAGCAGCTTTAGCGGGAGTAGCACAGATACGCAGTATTTT	CASSFSGSSTDTQYF
NA	NA	TRBV18	TRBJ1-2	TGTGCCAGCTCACCACAAAGGACAGATGGCTACACCTTC	CASSPQRTDGYTF
NA	TRBD2	TRBV5-4	TRBJ2-3	TGTGCCAGCAGCCAGCGGGAAGGCACAGATACGCAGTATTTT	CASSQREGTDTQYF
NA	TRBD2	TRBV4-1	TRBJ2-1	TGCGCCAGCAGCCAAGATCTGGGACTAGCGGGAGAAGGAAATGAGCAGTTCTTC	CASSQDLGLAGEGNEQFF
NA	TRBD1	TRBV9	TRBJ1-4	TGTGCCAGCAGCGCCACCGGATGGGACAGGGTCAATGAAAAACTGTTTTTT	CASSATGWDRVNEKLFF
NA	NA	TRBV28	TRBJ1-2	TGTGCCAGCAGCCCGGCCGGGACATCGAAAGCTACTAACTATGGCTACACCTTC	CASSPAGTSKATNYGYTF
once	TRBD1	TRBV4-2	TRBJ1-4	TGTGCCAGCAGCCAGGGACAGGTAGGAGATGAAAAACTGTTTTTT	CASSQGQVGDEKLFF
NA	TRBD1	TRBV9	TRBJ2-1	TGTGCCAGCAGTACGTGGACAGGGGGCGTCCCCTACAATGAGCAGTTCTTC	CASSTWTGGVPYNEQFF
NA	TRBD1	TRBV19	TRBJ1-5	TGTGCCAGTAGCACGACAGGGAGGAGCAATCAGCCCCAGCATTTT	CASSTTGRSNQPQHF
NA	TRBD2	TRBV13	TRBJ2-1	TGTGCCAGCAGTTCGACTAGCGGGGGGCCTATGAACCTATACAATGAGCAGTTCTTC	CASSSTSGGPMNLYNEQFF
once	NA	TRBV30	TRBJ1-3	TGTGCCTGGAGTGGAACCGGGACAACGAGATATTTT	CAWSGTGTTRYF
NA	TRBD1	TRBV10-1	TRBJ1-1	TGCGCCAGCAGTGACGGGACAGGGGGCCTATCTGAAGCTTTCTTT	CASSDGTGGLSEAFF